One sample yielded the 22 T cell receptor beta chains listed below, sequenced in a study of blood T cells in healthy people across ages. For the second PCR, which ran for about 7 to 12 cycles, a sample-barcoded 5' primer and a J-beta primer mix were used. TCRdb re-called the 5' RACE reads with MiXCR, one entry per CDR3 protein. The sample contains 550,000 to 750,000 distinct CDR3 sequences, around a fifth of which appear only once. Sequencing was carried out using blood. The receptors come from a man aged 65-85 years in good health.

This clonotype came up a few times. The chain is built from TRBV7-6 and TRBJ2-1; 7 nucleotides line up with TRBD2. The CDR3 is 15 residues long. The germline V gene encodes CDR1 SGHVS and CDR2 FNYEAQ. The J segment lost 8 bases and the V segment lost 5 bases, leaving 12 bases of the junction unmatched. As DNA, the CDR3 is TGTGCCAGCAGCCCAAGGACTAGACTAGGCGATGAGCAGTTCTTC. Protein sequence: CASSPRTRLGDEQFF.

The V call is TRBV21-1, the J call TRBJ1-2; TRBD1, the table's D call, lacks a check against the DNA. TRBV21-1 is a known pseudogene. The CDR3 sequence is 14 residues long. CDR3 sequence (DNA): TGTGCCAGCAGCAGCGCGGACAGAGGGGCTGGCTACACCTTC. Translating it yields CASSSADRGAGYTF.

The sample holds many counts of this clonotype. The chain has TRBV12-3 or TRBV12-4 and TRBJ2-1; TRBD2 aligns across 11 bases. The trim removed 3 bases at V and 1 base at J, leaving 23 bases unmatched. This CDR3 spans 23 amino acids. The DNA of the CDR3 is TGTGCCAGCAGTTTTCTGGGACGATCCTCGGGGGTTAGCGGGAGGGGTTCCTACAATGAGCAGTTCTTC. Translated, it gives CASSFLGRSSGVSGRGSYNEQFF.

This clonotype was detected many times. In DNA form, the CDR3 reads TGCGCCAGCAGCCAAGCTAGCGGGCTCTGGGAAGAGACCCAGTACTTC. Translating gives CASSQASGLWEETQYF. The rearrangement uses TRBV4-1 and TRBJ2-5, with TRBD2 matching over 8 bases. The J segment lost 3 bases and the V segment lost 1 base, leaving 7 bases of the junction unmatched. The germline V gene encodes CDR1 MGHRA and CDR2 YSYEKL. This CDR3 has 16 amino acids.

This clonotype was found many times. This chain uses TRBV29-1 with TRBJ2-2; D could derive from TRBD1 or TRBD2 (5 bases each). Germline V gene sequence: CDR1 SQVTM, CDR2 ANQGSEA. The length of the CDR3 is 13 residues. The V gene lost 7 bases and the J gene lost 4 bases, with 13 bases spanning the gap. The CDR3: CSGAGAVTGELFF. CDR3 nucleotides: TGCAGCGGGGCCGGGGCGGTCACCGGGGAGCTGTTTTTT.

This clonotype was observed a handful of times. The gene calls are TRBV7-9 and TRBJ1-5, with a tentative D call TRBD1 (5 bases). The CDR3 is 15 amino acids. Germline V gene sequence: CDR1 SEHNR, CDR2 FQNEAQ (reference sequence). V was cut by 5 bases and J by 5 bases, with 16 bases left in between. The CDR3 region is CASSPDIGYHQPQHF. The DNA for the CDR3 is TGTGCCAGCAGCCCGGACATTGGGTACCATCAGCCCCAGCATTTT.

The CDR3 nucleotides read TGTGCCAGCAGCCAAGCCCCGGACTCTACCTACGAGCAGTACTTC. Its translation: CASSQAPDSTYEQYF. The chain has TRBV3-1 and TRBJ2-7; weak D call: TRBD2 (5 bases). Germline V gives CDR1 LGHDT, CDR2 YNNKEL (reference sequence). This CDR3 is 15 amino acids long. V lost 1 base and J 2 bases, leaving 12 bases between the germline ends.

V is TRBV6-2 or TRBV6-3 and J is TRBJ2-7; D is unresolved. This CDR3 is built from 13 residues. Trimming removed 3 bases at V and 5 bases at J, with 11 bases between. The V gene's germline CDR1 is MNHEY and CDR2 SVGEGT. The CDR3 coding sequence is TGTGCCAGCAGTTATCCAGTTAGGAACGAGCAGTACTTC. This codes for CASSYPVRNEQYF.

This clonotype was recorded a few times. The chain is built from TRBV25-1 and TRBJ2-5; D might be TRBD2 (5 bases). The J call may be in error: the DNA end matches TRBJ2-7 better. This CDR3 is built from 14 residues. In germline, CDR1 is MGHDK, CDR2 SYGVNS. The CDR3 DNA reads TGTGCCAGCAGTGACACACTAGTCTCCTACGAGCAGTACTTC. Translation gives CASSDTLVSYEQYF.

The chain couples TRBV9 to TRBJ2-1, with D hard to call. V lost 0 bases and J 4 bases, leaving 11 bases between the germline ends. This CDR3 has 15 amino acids. Germline lookup yields CDR1 SGDLS and CDR2 YYNGEE. CDR3 coding DNA: TGTGCCAGCAGCGTAGAGCCAGGTCTGTACAATGAGCAGTTCTTC. This sequence encodes CASSVEPGLYNEQFF.

This clonotype came up a few times. J is TRBJ1-1 and V is TRBV12-3 or TRBV12-4; no firm D call. The CDR3 has 14 amino acids. V was clipped by 1 base and J by 1 base, with 7 bases between them. The CDR3 protein is CASSLDGWNTEAFF. CDR3 DNA: TGTGCCAGCAGTTTAGATGGATGGAACACTGAAGCTTTCTTT.

The rearrangement links TRBV20-1 to TRBJ2-5; TRBD2 agrees at 7 bases. Germline V gene data show CDR1 as DFQATT and CDR2 as SNEGSKA (reference sequence). The CDR3 consists of 14 residues. V was pared by 0 bases and J by 5 bases, with 6 bases of the junction left unmatched. The CDR3 spells CSARDPNGGETQYF. The DNA of the CDR3 is TGCAGTGCTAGAGATCCTAACGGGGGGGAGACCCAGTACTTC.

V is TRBV10-3 and J is TRBJ1-5; D uncertain. The CDR3 contains 16 residues. From germline, CDR1 is ENHRY and CDR2 SYGVKD. Trimming stripped 4 bases from V and 0 bases from J, with 13 bases between. CDR3 bases: TGTGCCATCAGTGGGCCGACCAGGAATAGCAATCAGCCCCAGCATTTT. Its protein product is CAISGPTRNSNQPQHF.

The V call is TRBV20-1, the J call TRBJ1-2; possibly TRBD1 for D (6 bases). Germline loops: CDR1 DFQATT, CDR2 SNEGSKA (reference sequence). CDR3 length: 14 residues. Trimming left V 3 bases short and J 4 bases short, with 15 bases between. The CDR3 here is CSARARGVTYGYTF. Here the CDR3 DNA reads TGCAGTGCTAGGGCTAGGGGGGTTACCTATGGCTACACCTTC.

The chain carries TRBV6-2 or TRBV6-3 and TRBJ2-7; D not resolved. The CDR3 consists of 14 residues. Germline V gene lookup returns CDR1 MNHEY and CDR2 SVGEGT. Trimming left V 7 bases short and J 5 bases short, with 18 bases between. The CDR3 DNA reads as TGTGCCAGCACCCCACCCGGAGAGTTGGACGAGCAGTACTTC. This encodes CASTPPGELDEQYF.

This chain joins TRBV12-3 or TRBV12-4 and TRBJ2-1; a possible D gene is TRBD2 (5 bases). Trimming left V 3 bases short and J 6 bases short, with 9 bases between. CDR3 length: 13 residues. In nucleotides, the CDR3 is TGTGCCAGCAGTTTGGTGACTACCAATGAGCAGTTCTTC. This codes for CASSLVTTNEQFF.

This clonotype was counted between two and nine times. The chain carries TRBV9 and TRBJ2-4, with TRBD2 matching over 9 bases. This CDR3 has 16 amino acids. Germline V lookup: CDR1 SGDLS, CDR2 YYNGEE. The junction had 4 bases not matched to a gene; V was cut back by 0 bases and J by 3 bases. CDR3 sequence (DNA): TGTGCCAGCAGCGTAGCTGCGGGAGGGCTCAAAAACATTCAGTACTTC. Translating it yields CASSVAAGGLKNIQYF.

The chain couples TRBV14 to TRBJ2-5; D not certain. The DNA end is more similar to TRBJ2-7, so the J call may be wrong. Germline loops: CDR1 SGHDN, CDR2 FVKESK. The CDR3 has 14 residues. CDR3 sequence reads: CASSHPGSRYEQYF. CDR3 nucleotide sequence: TGTGCCAGCAGCCACCCGGGCTCCCGCTACGAGCAGTACTTC.

The J gene is TRBJ2-1, the V gene TRBV20-1; 8 nucleotides agree with TRBD2. Near its end, the DNA agrees better with TRBJ2-7, so the J call may be wrong. The CDR3 length is 15 residues. The germline CDR1 and CDR2 sequences are DFQATT and SNEGSKA (reference sequence). CDR3 nucleotides: TGCAGTGCTAGAGATTGGACGGGAGGGCCATACGAGCAGTACTTC. Translation gives CSARDWTGGPYEQYF.

The rearrangement uses TRBV24-1 and TRBJ1-5; 8 bases match TRBD1. This CDR3 spans 14 amino acids. V lost 5 bases to trimming and J lost 9 bases; unmatched junction nucleotides: 8. Germline loops: CDR1 KGHDR, CDR2 SFDVKD. CDR3 sequence (DNA): TGTGCCACCAGTGGACAGGGGCCTGGGGGGCCCCAGCATTTT. As protein: CATSGQGPGGPQHF.

V is TRBV29-1 and J is TRBJ1-3, with D uncertain. Trimming took 3 bases from V and 0 from J, leaving 9 bases between them. The CDR3 covers 14 residues. Germline CDR1 is SQVTM and CDR2 is ANQGSEA. CDR3 nucleotides: TGCAGCGTTGAGTCACAGAACTCTGGAAACACCATATATTTT. The encoded protein is CSVESQNSGNTIYF.

The V and J genes are TRBV18 and TRBJ2-1, with TRBD1 matching 8 bases. The CDR3 runs to 16 residues. Germline CDR1 KGHSH, CDR2 LQKENI. With 0 bases clipped from V and 7 bases from J, the junction kept 8 bases outside the gene matches. Here the CDR3 DNA reads TGTGCCAGCTCACCACCGGGGACAGGTACTAGTAATGAGCAGTTCTTC. Its translation is CASSPPGTGTSNEQFF.